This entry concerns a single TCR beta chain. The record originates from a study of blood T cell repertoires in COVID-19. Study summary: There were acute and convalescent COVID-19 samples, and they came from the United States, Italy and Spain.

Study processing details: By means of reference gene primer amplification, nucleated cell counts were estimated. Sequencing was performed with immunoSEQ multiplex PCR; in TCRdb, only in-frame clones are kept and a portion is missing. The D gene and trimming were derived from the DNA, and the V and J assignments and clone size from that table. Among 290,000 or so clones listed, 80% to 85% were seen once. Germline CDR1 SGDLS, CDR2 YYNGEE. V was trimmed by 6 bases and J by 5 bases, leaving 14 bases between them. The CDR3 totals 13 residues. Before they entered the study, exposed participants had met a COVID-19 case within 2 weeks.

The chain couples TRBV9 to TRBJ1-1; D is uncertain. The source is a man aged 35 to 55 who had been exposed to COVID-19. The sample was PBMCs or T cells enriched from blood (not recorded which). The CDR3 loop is CASNLMGGTEAFF. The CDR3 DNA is TGTGCCAGCAACCTTATGGGAGGTACTGAAGCTTTCTTT.